What follows are 23 T cell receptor beta chains derived from one specimen sequenced in a study of cytotoxic CD8 clonotypes in ibrutinib-treated CLL. This table comes from immunoSEQ multiplex PCR, and its TCRdb copy is limited to in-frame clones, with some not included. The sample has 75,000 to 90,000 clones, approximately 87% seen once. Sequenced here: PBMCs, sampled after 24 months of ibrutinib treatment. These receptors were collected from a human donor with chronic lymphocytic leukemia.

This chain joins TRBV6-1 and TRBJ2-1; 9 nucleotides line up with TRBD1. V gave up 4 bases and J gave up 2 bases; unmatched junction bases: 9. The CDR3 is 17 amino acids. CDR1 is MNHNS, CDR2 SASEGT, per germline. The DNA for the CDR3 is TGTGCCAGCAGTGCTCATCCGGGACAGGGACCCTACAATGAGCAGTTCTTC. Protein sequence: CASSAHPGQGPYNEQFF.

The chain recombines TRBV27 with TRBJ2-5, with TRBD2 matching over 8 bases. The V gene end was trimmed by 3 bases and the J gene end by 5 bases; junction bases not matched to a gene: 5. Germline CDR1 is MNHEY and CDR2 is SMNVEV (reference sequence). The CDR3 length is 14 residues. Written as DNA, the CDR3 is TGTGCCAGCAGTTTTAGGCGGGAGGACGAGACCCAGTACTTC. Protein: CASSFRREDETQYF.

This clone was seen a handful of times. The chain carries TRBV7-3 and TRBJ2-1, with D unresolved. The CDR3 consists of 13 residues. V shed 5 bases and J shed 7 bases, with 12 bases lying between them. The germline V gene has CDR1 SGHTA and CDR2 FQGTGA. The CDR3 here is CASSPGLQNEQFF. The CDR3 bases are TGTGCCAGCAGCCCCGGGCTGCAGAATGAGCAGTTCTTC.

CDR3 protein: CATSRYGLAGLNEQYF. DNA of the CDR3: TGTGCCACCAGCAGATACGGACTAGCGGGACTAAACGAGCAGTACTTC. V is TRBV15 and J is TRBJ2-7; 12 bases agree with TRBD2. This CDR3 spans 16 amino acids. The V gene end was trimmed by 2 bases and the J gene end by 5 bases; junction bases not matched to a gene: 7. The germline V gene encodes CDR1 LNHNV and CDR2 YYDKDF (reference sequence).

In its sample, this clone was seen a few times. CDR3 bases: TGCAGCGTGCCGGGACAGCTTCTCACAGATACGCAGTATTTT. It encodes CSVPGQLLTDTQYF. V is TRBV29-1 and J is TRBJ2-3; 7 bases align to TRBD1. Germline CDR1 SQVTM, CDR2 ANQGSEA. The junction had 8 bases not matched to a gene; V was cut back by 6 bases and J by 2 bases. This CDR3 spans 14 amino acids.

By sample share, this clone is medium-sized. The gene calls are TRBV5-4 and TRBJ1-1, with D possibly being TRBD1 (5 bases). The CDR3 is 13 residues long. V was pared by 4 bases and J by 1 base, with 8 bases between. From germline, CDR1 is SGHNT and CDR2 YYREEE (reference sequence). The CDR3 bases are TGTGCCAGCAGCCTGACAGAGAACACTGAAGCTTTCTTT. It yields the protein CASSLTENTEAFF.

The CDR3 DNA is TGTGCCAGCACCGCGGGAGGGGCCTCCTACGAGCAGTACTTC. Translating it yields CASTAGGASYEQYF. V gene TRBV6-5 combines with J gene TRBJ2-7; 9 bases fit TRBD2. The germline CDR1 and CDR2 sequences are MNHEY and SVGAGI. The length of the CDR3 is 14 residues. The J segment lost 0 bases and the V segment lost 7 bases, leaving 4 bases of the junction unmatched.

J is TRBJ2-1 and V is TRBV9; the match to TRBD1 covers 9 bases. V dropped 10 bases and J dropped 5; count of bases not matched to a gene: 7. The V gene's germline CDR1 is SGDLS and CDR2 YYNGEE. The CDR3 has 13 residues. CDR3 amino acids: CARGDREHNEQFF. The DNA of the CDR3 is TGTGCCCGCGGGGACAGGGAACACAATGAGCAGTTCTTC.

J is TRBJ2-3 and V is TRBV6-1; TRBD2 is a possible D gene (5 bases). The CDR3 runs to 14 residues. CDR1 is MNHNS and CDR2 is SASEGT in the germline V gene. V dropped 10 bases and J dropped 6 bases, with 20 bases sitting between them. The CDR3 sequence is CATTEADPGDTQYF. CDR3 DNA: TGTGCCACCACAGAGGCGGACCCGGGGGATACGCAGTATTTT.

This clone was found once. J is TRBJ2-7 and V is TRBV19, with 10 bases lining up with TRBD1. Germline trimming cut 3 bases from V and 5 bases from J; bases unmatched to any gene: 10. Germline values: CDR1 LNHDA, CDR2 SQIVND (reference sequence). The CDR3 sequence is 16 residues long. The CDR3 DNA reads TGTGCCAGTAGTATTGGAACCCGGGACAGGGGAAACGAGCAGTACTTC. Its protein is CASSIGTRDRGNEQYF. The whole variable domain, remainder taken from reference TRBV19 and TRBJ2-7, is DGGITQSPKYLFRKEGQNVTLSCEQNLNHDAMYWYRQDPGQGLRLIYYSQIVNDFQKGDIAEGYSVSREKKESFPLTVTSAQKNPTAFYLCASSIGTRDRGNEQYFGPGTRLTVT.

The chain recombines TRBV5-8 with TRBJ2-3; TRBD2 might be the D (6 bases). V shed 6 bases and J shed 3 bases, with 14 bases lying between them. Germline lookup yields CDR1 SGHTS and CDR2 YDEGEE. This CDR3 has 14 residues. The CDR3 DNA reads as TGTGCCAGCACCTTCGACGGGACTACAGATACGCAGTATTTT. It translates to CASTFDGTTDTQYF.

The chain combines TRBV28 with TRBJ1-1; D perhaps matches TRBD1 (5 bases). V was trimmed by 6 bases and J by 0 bases, leaving 11 bases between them. The CDR3 totals 14 residues. Germline CDR1 reads MDHEN; CDR2 reads SYDVKM. The CDR3 is CASSNGHVNTEAFF. CDR3 nucleotide sequence: TGTGCCAGCAGCAACGGACACGTGAACACTGAAGCTTTCTTT.

V usage is TRBV9 and J usage is TRBJ2-3; 13 bases are shared with TRBD2. Germline CDR1 and CDR2: SGDLS and YYNGEE. CDR3 length equals 18 residues. V was clipped by 0 bases and J by 0 bases; unmatched bases: 4. CDR3 bases: TGTGCCAGCAGCGTAGGTACTAGCGGGAGGGCTAGCACAGATACGCAGTATTTT. Translated, it gives CASSVGTSGRASTDTQYF.

The chain is built from TRBV7-6 and TRBJ2-2; 11 bases agree with TRBD2. This CDR3 region has 17 residues. V dropped 5 bases and J dropped 5; count of bases not matched to a gene: 10. Germline lookup yields CDR1 SGHVS and CDR2 FNYEAQ. The CDR3 nucleotides are TGTGCCAGCAGCGTTGGGCTAGCGGGAGGTGGTACCGGGGAGCTGTTTTTT. This codes for CASSVGLAGGGTGELFF.

The V call is TRBV5-1, the J call TRBJ2-7; D is possibly TRBD2 (5 bases). Germline lookup yields CDR1 SGHRS and CDR2 YFSETQ. The length of the CDR3 is 16 residues. Trimming took 2 bases from V and 0 from J, leaving 15 bases between them. DNA of the CDR3: TGCGCCAGCAGCTTCTCGGAGGCCATGAGCTCCTACGAGCAGTACTTC. Protein: CASSFSEAMSSYEQYF.

This chain joins TRBV27 and TRBJ2-3, with TRBD2 matching over 7 bases. The CDR3 is 15 residues long. CDR1 and CDR2 (germline): MNHEY, SMNVEV (reference sequence). Trimming removed 1 base from V and 4 bases from J; junction bases left unmatched: 5. CDR3 nucleotides: TGTGCCAGCAGTTTATTCCTAGCGGAGGCAGATACGCAGTATTTT. It translates to CASSLFLAEADTQYF.

V usage is TRBV4-2 and J usage is TRBJ2-1, with D perhaps matching TRBD2 (6 bases). Germline assignment: CDR1 LGHNA and CDR2 YNFKEQ. This CDR3 has 16 amino acids. Trimming took off 5 bases at V and 8 bases at J, with 22 bases between the two ends. CDR3 sequence (DNA): TGTGCCAGCAGCTTAATAGGTCAGGGAGGCAGCGATGAGCAGTTCTTC. Translation: CASSLIGQGGSDEQFF.

The chain links TRBV11-2 to TRBJ1-5, with D unclear. Trimming took off 3 bases at V and 9 bases at J, with 9 bases between the two ends. The CDR3 covers 12 residues. Germline CDR1 reads SGHAT; CDR2 reads FQNNGV. The CDR3 DNA is TGTGCCAGCAGCTTCCAGGAGGGGCCCCAGCATTTT. It encodes CASSFQEGPQHF.

In its sample, this clone was seen many times. The chain uses TRBV5-4 and TRBJ2-1; D may be TRBD2 (5 bases). Germline V CDR1 and CDR2: SGHNT, YYREEE (reference sequence). Deletions cut 2 bases from V and 5 bases from J, with 8 bases between. The CDR3 extends over 13 amino acids. The CDR3 DNA reads as TGTGCCAGCAGCTTACCTAGCAACAATGAGCAGTTCTTC. Protein product: CASSLPSNNEQFF.

This chain joins TRBV5-1 and TRBJ1-2, with a possible D match to TRBD1 (5 bases). CDR3 length: 14 residues. Trimming removed 4 bases from V and 8 bases from J, with 18 bases in between. CDR1 and CDR2 from the germline V gene are SGHRS and YFSETQ. This CDR3 reads CASSLAGTEGGYTF. As DNA, the CDR3 is TGCGCCAGCAGCCTAGCCGGGACGGAGGGGGGCTACACCTTC.

V gene TRBV7-9 combines with J gene TRBJ1-1, with 8 bases fitting TRBD1. Unmatched junction bases numbered 9, after V lost 5 bases and J lost 4 bases. Germline V gives CDR1 SEHNR, CDR2 FQNEAQ (reference sequence). The CDR3 is made up of 15 amino acids. The CDR3 region is CASSPGTGMVTEAFF. The CDR3 DNA reads as TGTGCCAGCAGCCCCGGGACAGGAATGGTCACTGAAGCTTTCTTT.

The rearrangement links TRBV10-1 to TRBJ2-1, with 14 bases lining up with TRBD2. The CDR3 has 16 amino acids. The germline gives CDR1 WNHNN, CDR2 SYGVQD (reference sequence). V gave up 5 bases and J gave up 7 bases; unmatched junction bases: 7. The CDR3 DNA reads TGCGCCAGCAGTTCCGCCGGGACTAGCGGGGGAAATGAGCAGTTCTTC. This translates into CASSSAGTSGGNEQFF.

The gene calls are TRBV5-1 and TRBJ2-5; 8 nucleotides line up with TRBD2. The ends lost 4 bases at V and 5 bases at J; junction bases unmatched: 7. This CDR3 is built from 14 residues. Germline-derived CDR1 and CDR2 are SGHRS and YFSETQ. In nucleotides, the CDR3 is TGCGCCAGCAGCCGTAGCGGGAACGGGGAGACCCAGTACTTC. It specifies CASSRSGNGETQYF. Combining the CDR3 with reference TRBV5-1 and TRBJ2-5 gives the whole variable domain KAGVTQTPRYLIKTRGQQVTLSCSPISGHRSVSWYQQTPGQGLQFLFEYFSETQRNKGNFPGRFSGRQFSNSRSEMNVSTLELGDSALYLCASSRSGNGETQYFGPGTRLLVL.